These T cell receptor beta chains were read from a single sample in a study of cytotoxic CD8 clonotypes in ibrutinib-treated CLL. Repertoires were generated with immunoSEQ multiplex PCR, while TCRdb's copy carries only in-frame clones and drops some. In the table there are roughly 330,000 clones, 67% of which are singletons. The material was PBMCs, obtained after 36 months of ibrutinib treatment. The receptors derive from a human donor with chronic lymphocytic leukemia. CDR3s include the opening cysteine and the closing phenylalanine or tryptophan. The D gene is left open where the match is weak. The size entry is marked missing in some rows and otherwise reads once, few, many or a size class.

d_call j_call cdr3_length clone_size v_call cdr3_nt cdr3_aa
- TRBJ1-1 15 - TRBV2 TGTGCCAGCAGTGAGCTGGGAACCATGAACACTGAAGCTTTCTTT CASSELGTMNTEAFF
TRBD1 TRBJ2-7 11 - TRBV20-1 TGCAGTGCCGGGGACAGCTACGAGCAGTACTTC CSAGDSYEQYF
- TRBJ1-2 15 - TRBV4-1 TGCGCCAGCAGCCAAGGAAGTGGTGGTAACTATGGCTACACCTTC CASSQGSGGNYGYTF
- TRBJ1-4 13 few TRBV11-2 TGTGCCAGCAGGCGGTTAGGGAGGGAAAAACTGTTTTTT CASRRLGREKLFF
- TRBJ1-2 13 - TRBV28 TGTGCCATACTCGGGACGGGGACTCGTGGCTACACCTTC CAILGTGTRGYTF
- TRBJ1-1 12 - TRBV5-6 TGTGCCAGCAGCTTGGAGGGGACTGAAGCTTTCTTT CASSLEGTEAFF
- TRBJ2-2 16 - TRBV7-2 TGTGCCAGCAGCAGCGACAGCGGAGCGAACACCGGGGAGCTGTTTTTT CASSSDSGANTGELFF
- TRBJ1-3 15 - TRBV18 TGTGCCAGCTCACCACGACAGAACTCTGGAAACACCATATATTTT CASSPRQNSGNTIYF
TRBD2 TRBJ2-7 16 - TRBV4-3 TGCGCCAGCAGCCAAGTTAAACTAGCGGGAGCCTACGAGCAGTACTTC CASSQVKLAGAYEQYF
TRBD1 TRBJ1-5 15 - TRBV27 TGTGCCAGCAGTTTATCGAGGGGGCGGGGGCAACCCCAGCATTTT CASSLSRGRGQPQHF
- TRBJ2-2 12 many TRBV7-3 TGTGCCAGCACCGACGGGGGCGGGGAGCTGTTTTTT CASTDGGGELFF
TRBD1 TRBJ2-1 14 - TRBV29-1 TGCAGCGTTGAGGGGACAGGCCCCTACAATGAGCAGTTCTTC CSVEGTGPYNEQFF
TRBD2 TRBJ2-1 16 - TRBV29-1 TGCAGCGTTGAAGCTCTAGCGGGAGGTCTGGACAATGAGCAGTTCTTC CSVEALAGGLDNEQFF
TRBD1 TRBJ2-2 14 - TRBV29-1 TGCAGCGCCCGGACAGGGAGGAACATCGGGGAGCTGTTTTTT CSARTGRNIGELFF
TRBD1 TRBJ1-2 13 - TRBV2 TGTGCCAGCAGCGAGGACAGGAGCTATGGCTACACCTTC CASSEDRSYGYTF
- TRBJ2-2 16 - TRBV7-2 TGTGCCAGCAGCTTAGCGGGCGGGCCGAACACCGGGGAGCTGTTTTTT CASSLAGGPNTGELFF
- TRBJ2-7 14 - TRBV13 TGTGCCAGCAGCTTAGTGGGACACCCCTACGAGCAGTACTTC CASSLVGHPYEQYF
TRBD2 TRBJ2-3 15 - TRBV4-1 TGCGCCAGCAGCCAGAGAGCGGGGTTCTCAGATACGCAGTATTTT CASSQRAGFSDTQYF
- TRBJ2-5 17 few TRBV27 TGTGCCAGCAGTCGCCTCTCGGCTAGCCTAGATCAAGAGACCCAGTACTTC CASSRLSASLDQETQYF
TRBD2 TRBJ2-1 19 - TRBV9 TGTGCCAGCAGCGTAGGAGGGCTAGCGGGAGGGGGCCGGATGCGGGAGCAGTTCTTC CASSVGGLAGGGRMREQFF
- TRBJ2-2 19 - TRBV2 TGTGCCAGCAGTGTTCCAGATGAGTTCGAGAACGAGAACACCGGGGAGCTGTTTTTT CASSVPDEFENENTGELFF
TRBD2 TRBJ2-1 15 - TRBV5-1 TGCGCCAGCAGTTTATCGAGTAGCGGGCTAAATGAGCAGTTCTTC CASSLSSSGLNEQFF
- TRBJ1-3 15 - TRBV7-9 TGTGCCAGCAGCTTTGGGCGGCCCGAGACGAACACCATATATTTT CASSFGRPETNTIYF
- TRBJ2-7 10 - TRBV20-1 TGCAGTGCTACAGGTATCGAGCAGTACTTC CSATGIEQYF
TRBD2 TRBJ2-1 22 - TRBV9 TGTGCCAGCAGCGAGGGCTGGTCAAAAGGACTAGCGGGAGGTCCCTCCTACAATGAGCAGTTCTTC CASSEGWSKGLAGGPSYNEQFF
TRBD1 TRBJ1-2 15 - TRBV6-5 TGTGCCAGCAGCCCCCGGGACAGGGGTTACTATGGCTACACCTTC CASSPRDRGYYGYTF
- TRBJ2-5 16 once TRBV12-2 TGTGCAAGTCGCTTCCTACTAGCGGGGAAAGAAGAGACCCAGTACTTC CASRFLLAGKEETQYF
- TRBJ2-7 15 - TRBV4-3 TGCGCCAGCAGCCTTCACAGGGAGGCCTCCTACGAGCAGTACTTC CASSLHREASYEQYF
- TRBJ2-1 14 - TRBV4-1 TGCGCCAGCAGCCTTCCAAGGGCGTCCCCTGAGCAGTTCTTC CASSLPRASPEQFF
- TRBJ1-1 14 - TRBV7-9 TGTGCCAGCAGGGAACGGGGGTATACGGCTGAAGCTTTCTTT CASRERGYTAEAFF
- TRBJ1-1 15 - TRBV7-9 TGTGCCAGCAGCTTAAGCCTTGCTTCAGAAGCTGAAGCTTTCTTT CASSLSLASEAEAFF
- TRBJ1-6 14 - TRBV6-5 TGTGCCAGCAGGGGAAGGGGAAACAATTCACCCCTCCACTTT CASRGRGNNSPLHF
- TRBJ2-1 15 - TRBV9 TGTGCCAGCACTGAATGGGGGGCCTCCTACAATGAGCAGTTCTTC CASTEWGASYNEQFF